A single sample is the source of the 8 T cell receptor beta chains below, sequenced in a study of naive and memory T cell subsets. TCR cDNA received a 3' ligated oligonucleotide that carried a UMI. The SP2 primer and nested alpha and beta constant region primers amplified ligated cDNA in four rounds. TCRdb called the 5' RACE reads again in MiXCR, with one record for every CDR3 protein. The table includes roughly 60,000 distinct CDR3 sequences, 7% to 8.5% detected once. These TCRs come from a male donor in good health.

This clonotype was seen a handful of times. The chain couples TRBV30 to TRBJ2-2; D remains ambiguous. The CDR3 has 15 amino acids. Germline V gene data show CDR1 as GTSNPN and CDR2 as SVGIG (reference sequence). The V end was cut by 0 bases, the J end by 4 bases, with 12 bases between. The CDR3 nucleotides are TGTGCCTGGAGTGTACGAACAGCTTCCACCGGGGAGCTGTTTTTT. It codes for CAWSVRTASTGELFF.

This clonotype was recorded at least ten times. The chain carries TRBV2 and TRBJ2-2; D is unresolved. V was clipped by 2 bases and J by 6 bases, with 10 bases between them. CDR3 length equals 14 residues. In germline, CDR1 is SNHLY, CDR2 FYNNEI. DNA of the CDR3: TGTGCCAGCAGTGAAAGCCCTCTATCCGGGGAGCTGTTTTTT. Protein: CASSESPLSGELFF.

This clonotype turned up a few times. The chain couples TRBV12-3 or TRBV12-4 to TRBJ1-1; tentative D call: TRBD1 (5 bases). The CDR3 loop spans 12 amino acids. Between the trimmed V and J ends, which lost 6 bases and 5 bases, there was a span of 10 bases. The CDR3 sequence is CASSWGRTEAFF. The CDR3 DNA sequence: TGTGCCAGCAGCTGGGGCAGAACTGAAGCTTTCTTT.

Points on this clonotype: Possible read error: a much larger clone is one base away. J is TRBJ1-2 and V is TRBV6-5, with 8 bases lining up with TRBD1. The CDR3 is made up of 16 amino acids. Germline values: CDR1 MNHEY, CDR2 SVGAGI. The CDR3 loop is CASSSTTGGLGYGYAF. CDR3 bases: TGTGCCAGCAGTTCTACTACAGGGGGTCTAGGCTATGGCTACGCCTTC.

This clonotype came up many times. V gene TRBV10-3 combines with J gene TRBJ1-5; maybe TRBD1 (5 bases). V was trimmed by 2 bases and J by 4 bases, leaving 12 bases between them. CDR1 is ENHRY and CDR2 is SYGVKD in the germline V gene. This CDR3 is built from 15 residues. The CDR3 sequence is CAISETGTANQPQHF. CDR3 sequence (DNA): TGTGCCATCAGTGAGACGGGGACCGCGAATCAGCCCCAGCATTTT.

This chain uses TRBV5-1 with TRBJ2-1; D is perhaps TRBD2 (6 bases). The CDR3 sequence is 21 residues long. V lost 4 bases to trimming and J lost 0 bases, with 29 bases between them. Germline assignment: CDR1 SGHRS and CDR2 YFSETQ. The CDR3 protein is CASSPLPPRDSRPSSYNEQFF. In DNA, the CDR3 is TGCGCCAGCAGCCCCCTCCCCCCCCGGGACTCTCGCCCGAGCTCCTACAATGAGCAGTTCTTC.

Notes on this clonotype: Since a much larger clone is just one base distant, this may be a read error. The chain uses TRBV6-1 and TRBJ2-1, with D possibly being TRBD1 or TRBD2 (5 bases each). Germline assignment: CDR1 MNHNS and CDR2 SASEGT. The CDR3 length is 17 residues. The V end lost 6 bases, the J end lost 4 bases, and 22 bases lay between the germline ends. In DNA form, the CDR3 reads TGTGCCAGCAGCGAGGGGAGATGGGTGTCAGTTTACAATGAGCAGTTCTTC. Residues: CASSEGRWVSVYNEQFF.

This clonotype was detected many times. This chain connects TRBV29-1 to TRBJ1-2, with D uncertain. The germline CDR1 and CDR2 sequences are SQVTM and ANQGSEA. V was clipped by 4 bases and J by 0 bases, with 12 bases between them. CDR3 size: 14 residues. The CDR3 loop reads CSVVSPRANYGYTF. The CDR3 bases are TGCAGCGTTGTTTCCCCAAGGGCTAACTATGGCTACACCTTC.